The following is a TCR beta chain sequence with its context. Its specificity is unknown. Samples came from healthy bone marrow donors. V dropped 5 bases and J dropped 2; count of bases not matched to a gene: 4. Looked up from germline, CDR1 is MDHEN and CDR2 is SYDVKM. The CDR3 is 14 residues long. The entry originates in a study of cytomegalovirus exposure and HLA in healthy donors. Study-wide context: HLA-typed donors contributed around 85 million unique TCRs, which were held in an early data release. Points from the study as a whole: The only immune exposure information that was available was CMV serostatus. Analysis was carried out at a later point, and it linked a missense DCLRE1C variant to TCR beta V- and J-gene trimming.

PCR used 60 Vbeta primers and 13 Jbeta primers. Clones were read by immunoSEQ multiplex PCR, and TCRdb kept only the in-frame ones, dropping some. Of about 180,000 clones in the sample, roughly 82% are singletons; the top ten hold 0.5% to 0.55%. This TCR was sampled from a woman aged 45-65 years in good health and CMV-seronegative. The sequenced sample was PBMCs. The rearrangement links TRBV28 to TRBJ1-2, with 8 bases identical to TRBD1. CDR3: CASSQGAANYGYTF. CDR3 sequence (DNA): TGTGCCAGCAGTCAGGGGGCGGCCAACTATGGCTACACCTTC.